The TCR beta chain described here comes from a study of cytomegalovirus exposure and HLA in healthy donors. Findings and caveats of the study: Reports state that TCR beta sequences accurately predicted most subjects' HLA-A and HLA-B alleles. Cytomegalovirus status, reportedly, was diagnosed with high specificity and sensitivity by the classifier. For TCR beta chains, V- and J-gene trimming was later linked to a missense DCLRE1C variant.

The V segment lost 5 bases and the J segment 6 bases; nucleotides outside the gene matches: 7. This CDR3 has 14 amino acids. Germline-derived CDR1 and CDR2 are SGHNT and YYREEE (reference sequence). Turning to this clone: Its antigen is currently unknown.

The PCR contained 60 Vbeta and 13 Jbeta primers. This table comes from immunoSEQ multiplex PCR, and its TCRdb copy is limited to in-frame clones, with some not included. There are about 140,000 clones in the sample; 88% occur only once, and about 0.51% lies in the top ten. This clonotype originated in a woman aged 40 to 55 in good health and CMV-seronegative. The sample was PBMCs. The chain combines TRBV5-4 with TRBJ2-3, with 9 bases that match TRBD1. The CDR3 reads CASRGQGQSDTQYF. CDR3 in DNA: TGTGCCAGCAGGGGACAGGGACAGTCGGATACGCAGTATTTT.